A single sample gave rise to the 5 T cell receptor beta chains below, sequenced in a study of blood T cell repertoires in COVID-19 (dated by TCRdb to 2018 to 2021). Receptor amplification or capture employed the immunoSEQ multiplex PCR assay. Sourced from immuneACCESS, this table was stored by TCRdb with only in-frame sequences that have V and J called. A share of the clones is absent; for the studies checked, an unresolved V gene accounts for under half, and the remainder has no known explanation. This sample gives hundreds of thousands of clones in total; around 90% of them show up just once. The top ten hold around 3% of the sample. Sequencing used peripheral blood. Every receptor here comes from a woman aged 25 to 39 with COVID-19, enrolled during active disease.

V usage is TRBV7-2 and J usage is TRBJ2-7; D is undetermined. Per the germline V gene, CDR1 is SGHTA and CDR2 is FQGNSA. The CDR3 runs to 15 residues. V shed 5 bases and J shed 2 bases, with 16 bases lying between them. The CDR3 DNA is TGTGCCAGCAGCGCCGAACGGTATTATGCCTACGAGCAGTACGTC. Its protein is CASSAERYYAYEQYV.

The gene calls are TRBV18 and TRBJ2-7, with TRBD2 matching 7 bases. Germline-derived CDR1 and CDR2 are KGHSH and LQKENI. The CDR3 consists of 14 residues. The J segment lost 5 bases and the V segment lost 3 bases, leaving 7 bases of the junction unmatched. The DNA for the CDR3 is TGTGCCAGCTCACCGGGCGGGGGTGCCGACGAGCAGTACTTC. It encodes CASSPGGGADEQYF.

The rearrangement joins TRBV7-2 to TRBJ2-5; a weak D match, TRBD1 (5 bases). The CDR3 sequence is 14 residues long. With 3 bases removed from V and 1 base from J, the gap between germline ends came to 9 bases. Germline-derived CDR1 and CDR2 are SGHTA and FQGNSA. This chain's CDR3 is CASSLSQGQETQYF. The DNA for the CDR3 is TGTGCCAGCAGCTTGAGTCAGGGCCAAGAGACCCAGTACTTC.

This clone is a singleton in its sample. V and J are TRBV11-3 and TRBJ2-7, with TRBD1 matching 7 bases. This CDR3 contains 14 residues. Germline V gives CDR1 SGHNT, CDR2 YENEEA. Germline trimming cut 8 bases from V and 6 bases from J; bases unmatched to any gene: 13. This CDR3 is CASEGANGGGEQYV. CDR3 coding DNA: TGTGCCAGCGAGGGGGCGAATGGAGGTGGCGAGCAGTACGTC.

The chain employs TRBV7-9 and TRBJ2-2, with D maybe TRBD2 (6 bases). The V end was cut by 3 bases, the J end by 1 base, with 12 bases between. CDR3 length: 16 amino acids. Germline V gene data show CDR1 as SEHNR and CDR2 as FQNEAQ (reference sequence). In DNA, the CDR3 is TGTGCCAGCAGCTTTCTTCCGGGACTGAACACCGGGGAGCTGTTTTTT. This codes for CASSFLPGLNTGELFF.